A single T cell receptor beta chain is shown here with its context. Generated by immunoSEQ multiplex PCR, the TCRdb table keeps only in-frame clones and is missing some. The repertoire includes 650,000 to 700,000 clones, 90% of them detected once, and 34% sits in the top ten. Losses at the gene ends were 8 bases for V and 0 bases for J; bases not matched to a gene: 7. Germline values: CDR1 LNHDA, CDR2 SQIVND (reference sequence). There are 14 residues in the CDR3. The sample comes from a study of shared clonotypes between healthy human individuals. What was sequenced was memory CD8+ T cells from PBMCs. Subset meaning: CD45RO+ cells pooled with CCR7-negative TemRA cells. The genes are TRBV19 and TRBJ2-7, with TRBD1 matching over 7 bases. The source is a man between 18 and 35 years old in good health. Some clones in this sample may be carry-over from other donors' samples. CDR3 residues: CASGSGGSSYEQYF. The CDR3 nucleotides read TGTGCCAGTGGATCAGGGGGTAGCTCCTACGAGCAGTACTTC.